This T cell receptor beta chain emerged from a study of T cell changes during pregnancy in multiple sclerosis. This CDR3 is built from 15 residues. CDR1 and CDR2 from the germline V gene are SNHLY and FYNNEI. V was shortened by 5 bases and J by 5 bases, with 16 bases between the two germline ends. Produced via immunoSEQ multiplex PCR; TCRdb's table is partial and in-frame only. The table records 76,000 or so clones, over 85% of them present only once. J is TRBJ2-1 and V is TRBV2; D unresolved. This TCR was sampled from a female donor in good health, enrolled as a control in a pregnancy study. The material sequenced was peripheral blood, taken in the second trimester of pregnancy. The CDR3 loop is CASSSTPQPNNEQFF. The CDR3 region has the DNA TGTGCCAGCAGTTCTACCCCCCAACCAAACAATGAGCAGTTCTTC. Combining the CDR3 with reference TRBV2 and TRBJ2-1 gives the whole variable domain EPEVTQTPSHQVTQMGQEVILRCVPISNHLYFYWYRQILGQKVEFLVSFYNNEISEKSEIFDDQFSVERPDGSNFTLKIRSTKLEDSAMYFCASSSTPQPNNEQFFGPGTRLTVL.